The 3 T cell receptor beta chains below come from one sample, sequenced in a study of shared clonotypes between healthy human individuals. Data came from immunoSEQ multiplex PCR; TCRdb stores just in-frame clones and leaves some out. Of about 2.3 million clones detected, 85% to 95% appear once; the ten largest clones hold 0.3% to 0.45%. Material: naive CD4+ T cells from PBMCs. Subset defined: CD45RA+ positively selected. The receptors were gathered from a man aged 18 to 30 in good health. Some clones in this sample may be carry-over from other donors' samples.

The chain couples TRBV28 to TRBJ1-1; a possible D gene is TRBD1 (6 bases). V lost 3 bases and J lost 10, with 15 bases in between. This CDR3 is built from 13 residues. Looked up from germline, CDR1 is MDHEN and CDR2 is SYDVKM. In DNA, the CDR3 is TGTGCCAGCAGTTTGTTGGGGGCGCAGGGAGCTTTCTTT. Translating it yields CASSLLGAQGAFF.

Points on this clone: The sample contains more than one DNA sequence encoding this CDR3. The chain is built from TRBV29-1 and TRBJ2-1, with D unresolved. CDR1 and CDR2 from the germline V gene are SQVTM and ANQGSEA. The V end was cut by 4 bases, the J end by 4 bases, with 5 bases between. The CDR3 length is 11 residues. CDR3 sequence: CSVGDYNEQFF. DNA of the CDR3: TGCAGCGTTGGGGATTACAATGAGCAGTTCTTC.

CDR3 loop: CASSLWTVGDTQYF. The CDR3 DNA reads as TGTGCCAGCAGTTTATGGACAGTGGGAGATACGCAGTATTTT. V is TRBV28 and J is TRBJ2-3, with D possibly TRBD1 on 5 matching bases. There are 14 residues in the CDR3. V lost 0 bases to trimming and J lost 5 bases, with 9 bases between them. Germline CDR1 reads MDHEN; CDR2 reads SYDVKM.